The source of this T cell receptor beta chain is a study of blood T cell repertoires in COVID-19. This clone was recorded only once. The data were produced by immunoSEQ multiplex PCR, yet TCRdb's version contains in-frame clones alone and is incomplete. This table holds around 180,000 clones, around 85% found once. The TCR was taken from a person aged 70 to 85 with COVID-19, enrolled during active disease. Sequencing input: peripheral blood.

CDR3 amino acids: CASSRDSNTGELFF. The CDR3 nucleotides are TGTGCCAGCAGCCGAGACTCTAACACCGGGGAGCTGTTTTTT. V and J are TRBV7-3 and TRBJ2-2; the D is unclear. The length of the CDR3 is 14 residues. Germline V CDR1 and CDR2: SGHTA, FQGTGA. V was cut by 5 bases and J by 2 bases, with 9 bases left in between.